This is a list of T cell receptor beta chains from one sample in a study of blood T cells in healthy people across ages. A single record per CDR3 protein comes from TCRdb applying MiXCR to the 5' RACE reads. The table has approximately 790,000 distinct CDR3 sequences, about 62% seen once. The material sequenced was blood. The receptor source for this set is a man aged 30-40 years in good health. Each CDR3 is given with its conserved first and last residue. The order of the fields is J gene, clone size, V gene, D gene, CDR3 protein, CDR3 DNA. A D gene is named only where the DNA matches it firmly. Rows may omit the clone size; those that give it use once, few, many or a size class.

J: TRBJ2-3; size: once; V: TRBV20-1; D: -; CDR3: CSARGGAGRDTQYF; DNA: TGCAGTGCTAGAGGGGGGGCGGGGAGGGATACGCAGTATTTT
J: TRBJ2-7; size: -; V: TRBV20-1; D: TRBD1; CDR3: CSARVGQGFPHEQYF; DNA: TGCAGTGCTAGGGTTGGACAGGGATTTCCTCACGAGCAGTACTTC
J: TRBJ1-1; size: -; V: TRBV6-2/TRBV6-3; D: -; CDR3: CASSLFGNTEAFF; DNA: TGTGCCAGCAGTTTATTCGGGAACACTGAAGCTTTCTTT
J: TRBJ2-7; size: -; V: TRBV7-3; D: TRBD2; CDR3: CASSLIAGASYEQYF; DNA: TGTGCCAGCAGCTTAATAGCGGGGGCCTCCTACGAGCAGTACTTC
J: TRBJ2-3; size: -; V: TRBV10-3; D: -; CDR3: CAISSEGSNTQYF; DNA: TGTGCCATCAGTTCCGAGGGGTCCAATACGCAGTATTTT
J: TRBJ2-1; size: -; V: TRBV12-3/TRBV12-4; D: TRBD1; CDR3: CASRPPTGFPYNEQFF; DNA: TGTGCCAGCAGGCCACCGACAGGGTTCCCCTACAATGAGCAGTTCTTC
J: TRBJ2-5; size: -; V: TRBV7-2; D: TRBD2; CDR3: CASSSNGGGVQETQYF; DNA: TGTGCCAGCAGCTCGAACGGGGGGGGCGTCCAAGAGACCCAGTACTTC
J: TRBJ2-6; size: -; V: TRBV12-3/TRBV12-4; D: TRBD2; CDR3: CASTSGRANVLTF; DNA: TGTGCCAGCACTAGCGGACGCGCCAACGTCCTGACTTTC
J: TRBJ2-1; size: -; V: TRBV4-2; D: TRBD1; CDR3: CASSQERGLNEQFF; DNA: TGTGCCAGCAGCCAAGAAAGGGGGCTCAATGAGCAGTTCTTC
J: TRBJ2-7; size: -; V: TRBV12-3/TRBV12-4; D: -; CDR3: CASSIRWGARQVTSYNEQYF; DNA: TGTGCCAGCAGTATAAGGTGGGGTGCGCGACAGGTAACCTCCTACAATGAGCAGTACTTC
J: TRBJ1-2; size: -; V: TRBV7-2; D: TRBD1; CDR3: CASSPRGPDRVVGYTF; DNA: TGTGCCAGCAGCCCTAGGGGCCCAGACAGGGTTGTAGGCTACACCTTC
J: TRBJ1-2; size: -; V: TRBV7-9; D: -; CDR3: CASSLGGASYGYTF; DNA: TGTGCCAGCAGCTTAGGGGGGGCCTCCTATGGCTACACCTTC
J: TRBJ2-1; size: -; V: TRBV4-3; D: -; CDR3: CASSQDSTPYNEQFF; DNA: TGCGCCAGCAGCCAAGACTCGACCCCGTACAATGAGCAGTTCTTC
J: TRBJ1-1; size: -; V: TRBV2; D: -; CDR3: CASSEGGSGTEAFF; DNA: TGTGCCAGCAGTGAGGGGGGAAGTGGCACTGAAGCTTTCTTT
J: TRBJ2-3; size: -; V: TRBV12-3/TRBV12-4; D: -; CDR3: CASSPGGPVDTQYF; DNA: TGTGCCAGCAGCCCCGGGGGGCCAGTAGATACGCAGTATTTT
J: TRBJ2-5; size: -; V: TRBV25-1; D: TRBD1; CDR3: CASSEGAGGETQYF; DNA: TGTGCCAGCAGTGAAGGGGCAGGGGGAGAGACCCAGTACTTC
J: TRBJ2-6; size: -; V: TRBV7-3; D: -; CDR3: CASSSQGNGANVLTF; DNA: TGTGCCAGCAGCTCTCAGGGAAATGGGGCCAACGTCCTGACTTTC
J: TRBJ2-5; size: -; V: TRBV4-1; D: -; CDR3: CASSPSWEPYGQYF; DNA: TGCGCCAGCAGCCCGTCGTGGGAGCCCTACGGGCAGTACTTC
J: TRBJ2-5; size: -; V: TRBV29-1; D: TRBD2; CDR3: CSVRAASGELGTQYF; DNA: TGCAGCGTTCGGGCAGCTAGCGGGGAATTGGGGACCCAGTACTTC
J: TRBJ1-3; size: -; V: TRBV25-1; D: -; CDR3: CASSEAPGPGNTIYF; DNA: TGTGCCAGCAGTGAAGCTCCCGGACCTGGAAACACCATATATTTT
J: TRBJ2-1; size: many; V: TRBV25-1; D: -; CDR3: CASSERQGTLHEQFF; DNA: TGTGCCAGCAGTGAACGGCAAGGAACCCTCCATGAGCAGTTCTTC
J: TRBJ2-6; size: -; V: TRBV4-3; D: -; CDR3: CASSHMTGPYSSGANVLTF; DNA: TGCGCCAGCAGCCATATGACAGGCCCGTATAGCTCTGGGGCCAACGTCCTGACTTTC
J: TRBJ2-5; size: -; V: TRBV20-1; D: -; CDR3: CSRTRGGQETQYF; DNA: TGCAGTCGGACTAGGGGGGGCCAAGAGACCCAGTACTTC
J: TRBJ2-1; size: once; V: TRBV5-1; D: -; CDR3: CASSSGSGTGYNEQFF; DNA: TGCGCCAGCAGCTCTGGGTCGGGGACGGGGTACAATGAGCAGTTCTTC
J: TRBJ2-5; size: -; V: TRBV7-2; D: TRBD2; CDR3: CASSLRTSGGETAETQYF; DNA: TGTGCCAGCAGCCTACGGACTAGCGGGGGGGAGACCGCAGAGACCCAGTACTTC
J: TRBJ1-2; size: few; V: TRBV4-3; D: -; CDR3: CASSYLSNYGYTF; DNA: TGCGCCAGCAGCTATTTATCTAACTATGGCTACACCTTC
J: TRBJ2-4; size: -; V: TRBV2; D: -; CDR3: CASGHKDIQYF; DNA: TGTGCCAGCGGACACAAGGACATTCAGTACTTC
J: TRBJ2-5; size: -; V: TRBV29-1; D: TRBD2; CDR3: CSVAGGNRETQYF; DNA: TGCAGCGTTGCGGGGGGAAATAGGGAGACCCAGTACTTC
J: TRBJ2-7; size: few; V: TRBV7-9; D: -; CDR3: CASSTEGREYEQYF; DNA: TGTGCCAGCAGCACCGAAGGGCGAGAGTACGAGCAGTACTTC
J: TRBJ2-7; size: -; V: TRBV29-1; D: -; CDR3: CSVGGVEDGVGEQYF; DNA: TGCAGCGTTGGAGGCGTCGAGGACGGAGTAGGCGAGCAGTACTTC
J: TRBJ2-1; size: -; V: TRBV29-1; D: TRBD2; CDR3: CSAQLAGLYNEQFF; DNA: TGCAGCGCCCAGCTAGCGGGCCTATACAATGAGCAGTTCTTC
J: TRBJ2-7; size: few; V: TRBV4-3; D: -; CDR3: CASSQDIAGRGEQYF; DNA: TGCGCCAGCAGCCAAGATATAGCAGGTCGAGGCGAGCAGTACTTC
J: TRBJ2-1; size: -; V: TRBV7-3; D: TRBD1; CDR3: CASSEDREDEQFF; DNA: TGTGCCAGCAGCGAGGACAGGGAGGATGAGCAGTTCTTC
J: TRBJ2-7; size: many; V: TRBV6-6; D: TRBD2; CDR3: CASSSVASGYEQYF; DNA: TGTGCCAGCAGTTCGGTAGCTAGCGGATACGAGCAGTACTTC
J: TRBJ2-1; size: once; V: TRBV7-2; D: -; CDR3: CASSPGAEQFF; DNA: TGTGCCAGCAGCCCTGGGGCAGAGCAGTTCTTC
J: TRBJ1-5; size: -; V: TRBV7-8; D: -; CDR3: CASSSRDLYSNQPQHF; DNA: TGTGCCAGCAGCTCGAGGGACCTTTATAGCAATCAGCCCCAGCATTTT
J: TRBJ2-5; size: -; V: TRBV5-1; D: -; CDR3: CASSREVQGPGETQYF; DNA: TGCGCCAGCAGCAGGGAGGTGCAGGGGCCCGGTGAGACCCAGTACTTC
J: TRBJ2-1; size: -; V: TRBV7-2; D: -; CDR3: CASSLWGSVNEQFF; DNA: TGTGCCAGCAGCTTATGGGGCTCGGTCAATGAGCAGTTCTTC
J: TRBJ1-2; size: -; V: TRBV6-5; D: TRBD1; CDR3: CASSYSGTGGGYTF; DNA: TGTGCCAGCAGTTACTCCGGGACAGGGGGAGGCTACACCTTC
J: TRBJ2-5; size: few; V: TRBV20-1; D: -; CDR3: CSAAEETQYF; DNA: TGCAGTGCCGCAGAGGAGACCCAGTACTTC
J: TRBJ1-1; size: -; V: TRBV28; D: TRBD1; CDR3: CASRISEGAGAFF; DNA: TGTGCCAGCAGGATAAGCGAGGGGGCTGGAGCTTTCTTT
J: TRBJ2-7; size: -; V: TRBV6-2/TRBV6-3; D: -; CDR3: CASSTGQGALGYEQYF; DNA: TGTGCCAGCAGCACGGGACAAGGTGCCCTGGGTTACGAGCAGTACTTC
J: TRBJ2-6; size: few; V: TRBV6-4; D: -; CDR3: CASTATADSGANVLTF; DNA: TGTGCCAGCACCGCGACAGCGGACTCTGGGGCCAACGTCCTGACTTTC
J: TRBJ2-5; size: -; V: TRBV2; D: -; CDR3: CASSEGRRETQYF; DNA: TGTGCCAGCAGTGAAGGTCGGAGGGAGACCCAGTACTTC
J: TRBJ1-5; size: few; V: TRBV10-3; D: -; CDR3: CAISEGGQNQPQHF; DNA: TGTGCCATCAGTGAAGGAGGGCAGAATCAGCCCCAGCATTTT
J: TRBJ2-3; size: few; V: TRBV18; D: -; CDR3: CASSQPKQPGSTDTQYF; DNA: TGTGCCAGCTCGCAGCCGAAACAACCGGGTAGCACAGATACGCAGTATTTT
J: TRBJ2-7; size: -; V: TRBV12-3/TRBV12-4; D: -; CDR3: CASSFGSGDAYNEQYF; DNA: TGTGCCAGCAGTTTTGGTTCGGGGGACGCCTACAATGAGCAGTACTTC
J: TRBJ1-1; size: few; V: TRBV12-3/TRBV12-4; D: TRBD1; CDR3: CASRDRGNTEAFF; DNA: TGTGCCAGCAGAGACAGGGGTAACACTGAAGCTTTCTTT
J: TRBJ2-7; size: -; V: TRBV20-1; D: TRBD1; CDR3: CSATRDSHEQYF; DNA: TGCAGTGCTACACGGGACAGCCACGAGCAGTACTTC